These 28 T cell receptor beta chains came from one sample sequenced in a study of CD8 T cells in ankylosing spondylitis. One entry per CDR3 protein, called by TCRdb with MiXCR from the 5' RACE reads. The profile shows just over 350,000 distinct CDR3 sequences, 20% of them singletons. The sample consisted of blood, either unsorted or a sorted T cell fraction (not recorded which). The receptors stem from a male donor with ankylosing spondylitis or in good health (not recorded which).

The J gene is TRBJ1-2, the V gene TRBV5-1; no clear D gene. V dropped 6 bases and J dropped 3 bases, with 12 bases sitting between them. Germline V gives CDR1 SGHRS, CDR2 YFSETQ. CDR3 length: 13 residues. DNA for the CDR3: TGCGCCAGCACCCTGAACGGTTACTATGGCTACACCTTC. Amino acid sequence: CASTLNGYYGYTF.

The chain uses TRBV28 and TRBJ2-5, with D possibly being TRBD1 (6 bases). Trimming cost V 5 bases and J 0 bases, with 16 bases left between them. In germline, CDR1 is MDHEN, CDR2 SYDVKM. This CDR3 comprises 16 residues. The CDR3 reads CASSPGDGGNQETQYF. CDR3 nucleotide sequence: TGTGCCAGCAGTCCAGGGGACGGAGGAAACCAAGAGACCCAGTACTTC. The full variable domain, with the rest looked up from reference TRBV28 and TRBJ2-5, is DVKVTQSSRYLVKRTGEKVFLECVQDMDHENMFWYRQDPGLGLRLIYFSYDVKMKEKGDIPEGYSVSREKKERFSLILESASTNQTSMYLCASSPGDGGNQETQYFGPGTRLLVL.

The rearrangement joins TRBV7-2 to TRBJ2-1, with 8 bases lining up with TRBD2. J gave up 6 bases and V 1 base, and 5 bases lay outside the gene matches. This CDR3 spans 15 amino acids. The germline V gene has CDR1 SGHTA and CDR2 FQGNSA. The CDR3 spells CASSLETLAGNEQFF. The CDR3, as DNA: TGTGCCAGCAGCTTAGAGACGCTAGCGGGCAATGAGCAGTTCTTC.

The chain couples TRBV2 to TRBJ2-3; D uncertain. V lost 10 bases and J 0 bases, leaving 14 bases between the germline ends. Germline assignment: CDR1 SNHLY and CDR2 FYNNEI. This CDR3 is built from 14 residues. The CDR3 protein is CAILGKLSTDTQYF. The CDR3, as DNA: TGTGCCATCCTGGGGAAACTTAGCACAGATACGCAGTATTTT.

The chain employs TRBV7-6 and TRBJ2-7; TRBD2 matches at 11 bases. Germline-derived CDR1 and CDR2 are SGHVS and FNYEAQ. The CDR3 length is 18 residues. V was pared by 5 bases and J by 3 bases, with 15 bases of the junction left unmatched. Here the CDR3 reads CASSVPGAGTSGDYEQYF. CDR3 nucleotide sequence: TGTGCCAGCAGCGTCCCGGGGGCCGGGACTAGCGGCGACTACGAGCAGTACTTC.

This clonotype was recorded a few times. J is TRBJ2-1 and V is TRBV5-1; no definite D call. The CDR3 is 15 amino acids. Between the trimmed V and J ends, which lost 6 bases and 0 bases, there was a span of 13 bases. Germline CDR1 SGHRS, CDR2 YFSETQ. CDR3 in DNA: TGCGCCAGCAATGAGCGTTCGAGCTCCTACAATGAGCAGTTCTTC. Translating it yields CASNERSSSYNEQFF.

Only a few counts were recorded for this clonotype. V usage is TRBV5-8 and J usage is TRBJ2-1, with 12 bases fitting TRBD2. J was trimmed by 15 bases and V by 3 bases; bases with no gene match: 16. CDR3 length equals 16 residues. Germline loops: CDR1 SGHTS, CDR2 YDEGEE. CDR3: CASSYPPASGGALGFF. The CDR3 DNA reads TGTGCCAGCAGCTACCCCCCAGCTAGCGGGGGGGCCTTGGGGTTCTTC.

This clonotype occurred a few times. The V and J genes are TRBV7-2 and TRBJ2-4, with D perhaps given as TRBD1 or TRBD2 (5 bases each). CDR1 and CDR2 (germline): SGHTA, FQGNSA. There are 13 residues in the CDR3. V was clipped by 11 bases and J by 7 bases, with 18 bases between them. The CDR3 spells CAGRPEGQNIQYF. The CDR3 bases are TGTGCCGGAAGACCCGAGGGGCAGAACATTCAGTACTTC.

This clonotype has at least ten counts. The V and J genes are TRBV4-2 and TRBJ2-2; D is undetermined. Trimming took 8 bases from V and 5 from J, leaving 12 bases between them. The CDR3 is made up of 13 amino acids. Germline V gives CDR1 LGHNA, CDR2 YNFKEQ. The CDR3 DNA sequence: TGTGCCAGCCGACAAACGTCGACCGGGGAGCTGTTTTTT. This codes for CASRQTSTGELFF.

The chain joins TRBV5-6 to TRBJ1-6, with D perhaps TRBD1 (5 bases). The V gene's germline CDR1 is SGHDT and CDR2 YYEEEE. The V end was cut by 0 bases, the J end by 6 bases, with 10 bases between. This CDR3 has 15 amino acids. The CDR3 coding sequence is TGTGCCAGCAGCTTGGTTGGGGGATCTAATTCACCCCTCCACTTT. It is translated as CASSLVGGSNSPLHF.

V usage is TRBV11-1 and J usage is TRBJ2-7; TRBD2 agrees at 7 bases. This CDR3 region has 14 residues. V was clipped by 6 bases and J by 5 bases; unmatched bases: 10. Germline assignment: CDR1 SGHAT and CDR2 FQDESV (reference sequence). CDR3 sequence reads: CASSFGARGNEQYF. CDR3 coding DNA: TGTGCCAGCAGTTTCGGTGCGCGGGGGAACGAGCAGTACTTC. Looking up the rest from reference TRBV11-1 and TRBJ2-7 gives the full variable domain: EAEVAQSPRYKITEKSQAVAFWCDPISGHATLYWYRQILGQGPELLVQFQDESVVDDSQLPKDRFSAERLKGVDSTLKIQPAELGDSAMYLCASSFGARGNEQYFGPGTRLTVT.

For the CDR3, the DNA is TGTGCCAGCAGCCCCACCGGGACTAACTCCTACGAGCAGTACTTC. This translates into CASSPTGTNSYEQYF. The gene calls are TRBV9 and TRBJ2-7; 7 nucleotides align to TRBD2. Germline trimming cut 4 bases from V and 0 bases from J; bases unmatched to any gene: 7. Germline loops: CDR1 SGDLS, CDR2 YYNGEE. The CDR3 runs 15 residues.

The chain links TRBV6-4 to TRBJ2-7, with unresolved D. Trimming removed 3 bases at V and 5 bases at J, with 20 bases between. The CDR3 sequence is 16 residues long. Germline V gives CDR1 MRHNA, CDR2 SNTAGT. CDR3 residues: CASSDWTAWVGNEQYF. The CDR3 DNA follows: TGTGCCAGCAGTGATTGGACGGCCTGGGTCGGAAACGAGCAGTACTTC.

Only a few counts were recorded for this clonotype. The chain has TRBV12-3 or TRBV12-4 and TRBJ2-7, with 10 bases lining up with TRBD2. The CDR3 covers 15 residues. Losses at the gene ends were 3 bases for V and 2 bases for J; bases not matched to a gene: 4. The CDR3 DNA reads as TGTGCCAGCAGTTTTAAAACTAGCGGGGCCTACGAGCAGTACTTC. Its protein is CASSFKTSGAYEQYF.

This clonotype appeared many times. V gene TRBV27 combines with J gene TRBJ2-7, with D perhaps TRBD2 (6 bases). The germline V gene encodes CDR1 MNHEY and CDR2 SMNVEV (reference sequence). V lost 0 bases and J lost 5, with 8 bases in between. The CDR3 covers 13 residues. CDR3 bases: TGTGCCAGCAGTTTATCAGGAGGGGACGAGCAGTACTTC. Its translation is CASSLSGGDEQYF.

The chain combines TRBV25-1 with TRBJ2-5; a possible D gene is TRBD1 (5 bases). Germline V gene lookup returns CDR1 MGHDK and CDR2 SYGVNS. The ends were cut back, 2 bases at V and 5 bases at J, with 15 bases in the middle. CDR3 length: 15 residues. The CDR3 DNA reads as TGTGCCAGCAGTGAAGGGGCACCTCCGAGGGAGACCCAGTACTTC. Translation gives CASSEGAPPRETQYF.

This clonotype was seen only a few times. The chain recombines TRBV12-3 or TRBV12-4 with TRBJ2-1; D remains unclear. V was cut by 4 bases and J by 12 bases, with 13 bases left in between. The CDR3 totals 12 residues. The CDR3 here is CASSYLELGQFF. The DNA for the CDR3 is TGTGCCAGCAGTTATTTGGAGTTGGGGCAGTTCTTC.

Details on this clonotype: A single base separates this from a much larger clone, so it may be a read error. This chain uses TRBV25-1 with TRBJ2-7; D is perhaps TRBD2 (6 bases). CDR3 length: 13 residues. Germline V gene lookup returns CDR1 MGHDK and CDR2 SYGVNS. V lost 8 bases and J lost 1, with 12 bases in between. The CDR3 spells CASRRDYSYEQYF. The CDR3 DNA reads TGTGCCAGCCGGAGGGATTATTCCTACGAGCAGTACTTC.

The gene calls are TRBV12-3 or TRBV12-4 and TRBJ2-7; 9 bases map to TRBD1. The CDR3 is 13 amino acids. With V trimmed by 5 bases and J by 6 bases, 5 bases remained unmatched. The CDR3 DNA is TGTGCCAGCAGTGGACAGGGGTCGTTCGAGCAGTACTTC. Its translation is CASSGQGSFEQYF.

CDR3 sequence reads: CASSLVQGSFYEQYF. The CDR3 coding sequence is TGTGCCAGCAGTTTAGTTCAGGGATCCTTCTACGAGCAGTACTTC. The chain has TRBV12-3 or TRBV12-4 and TRBJ2-7; a possible D gene is TRBD1 (5 bases). CDR3 length: 15 residues. Trimming removed 1 base at V and 3 bases at J, with 13 bases between.

This clonotype has more than one count but fewer than ten. This sequence joins TRBV5-1 and TRBJ2-3, with D tentatively TRBD1 (6 bases). This CDR3 region has 15 residues. V shed 4 bases and J shed 2 bases, with 14 bases lying between them. Germline CDR1 reads SGHRS; CDR2 reads YFSETQ. CDR3 region: CASSPGVTDTDTQYF. The DNA of the CDR3 is TGCGCCAGCAGCCCAGGGGTTACTGACACAGATACGCAGTATTTT.

Only a few counts were recorded for this clonotype. The genes are TRBV11-2 and TRBJ2-5, with a possible D match to TRBD1 (7 bases). The CDR3 has 16 residues. Trimming removed 4 bases from V and 5 bases from J, with 20 bases in between. The germline V gene has CDR1 SGHAT and CDR2 FQNNGV. The CDR3 nucleotides are TGTGCCAGCAGCTCCTGGAAAAAGGCAGGGGGGGAGACCCAGTACTTC. Translation: CASSSWKKAGGETQYF.

This clonotype was seen only a few times. The chain combines TRBV29-1 with TRBJ2-5; 9 positions agree with TRBD1. Germline lookup yields CDR1 SQVTM and CDR2 ANQGSEA. The CDR3 loop spans 15 amino acids. Trimming removed 0 bases from V and 5 bases from J; junction bases left unmatched: 7. The CDR3 spells CSVEDLRDRAETQYF. CDR3 DNA: TGCAGCGTTGAAGACCTCCGGGACAGGGCGGAGACCCAGTACTTC. Supplemented by reference TRBV29-1 and TRBJ2-5, the full variable domain reads SAVISQKPSRDICQRGTSLTIQCQVDSQVTMMFWYRQQPGQSLTLIATANQGSEATYESGFVIDKFPISRPNLTFSTLTVSNMSPEDSSIYLCSVEDLRDRAETQYFGPGTRLLVL.

The sample holds a few counts of this clonotype. The chain links TRBV12-3 or TRBV12-4 to TRBJ2-5; 7 positions agree with TRBD2. With 6 bases clipped from V and 9 bases from J, the junction kept 10 bases outside the gene matches. The CDR3 has 13 amino acids. The CDR3 coding sequence is TGTGCCAGCAGCCCCGGGGGGAGTTCGGCCCAGTACTTC. The encoded protein is CASSPGGSSAQYF.

With regard to this clonotype: This clone may be a read error of a much larger clone one base away. V is TRBV6-4 and J is TRBJ2-3; 7 bases map to TRBD2. This CDR3 comprises 16 residues. Germline-derived CDR1 and CDR2 are MRHNA and SNTAGT. Losses at the gene ends were 0 bases for V and 0 bases for J; bases not matched to a gene: 3. In nucleotides, the CDR3 is TGTGCCAGCAGTGACTCTGGGGGGGGGAGCACAGATACGCAGTATTTT. Translation: CASSDSGGGSTDTQYF.

The chain uses TRBV3-1 and TRBJ2-5; no reliable D call. Germline V lookup: CDR1 LGHDT, CDR2 YNNKEL (reference sequence). The length of the CDR3 is 16 residues. The V end lost 0 bases, the J end lost 1 base, and 12 bases lay between the germline ends. CDR3 in amino acids: CASSQEVSIFQETQYF. CDR3 nucleotides: TGTGCCAGCAGCCAAGAAGTCAGCATCTTCCAAGAGACCCAGTACTTC.

This clonotype was observed many times. The V and J genes are TRBV2 and TRBJ2-3, with 13 nucleotides matching TRBD2. Germline values: CDR1 SNHLY, CDR2 FYNNEI. There are 18 residues in the CDR3. With 6 bases clipped from V and 2 bases from J, the junction kept 11 bases outside the gene matches. In DNA form, the CDR3 reads TGTGCCAGCAGAGCAACTCGGACTAGCGGGGGCCCCACAGATACGCAGTATTTT. Its protein product is CASRATRTSGGPTDTQYF.

The chain is built from TRBV19 and TRBJ2-1; 9 bases agree with TRBD2. J was trimmed by 6 bases and V by 3 bases; bases with no gene match: 6. This CDR3 has 15 amino acids. Germline CDR1 is LNHDA and CDR2 is SQIVND (reference sequence). CDR3 sequence reads: CASSISSGEPNEQFF. In DNA form, the CDR3 reads TGTGCCAGTAGTATTTCTAGCGGGGAGCCCAATGAGCAGTTCTTC.